A single T cell receptor beta chain is shown here with its context. No antigen is known for it. This sample stems from a study of graft-versus-host responses after intestinal transplantation. Background on the study: Induction using anti-thymocyte globulin, followed by tacrolimus and steroids for roughly 3 years, was given to all recipients. General observations from the study: Patients who carried graft-donor T cell macrochimerism also had high graft-versus-host to host-versus-graft clonal ratios in their allografts. Detected in recipient marrow were GvH clones, some of which were first observed in ileum or blood. Early post-transplant falls in HvG clones accompanied the peak levels of circulating GvH clones.

The CDR3 is 15 amino acids. Germline CDR1 is SGHRS and CDR2 is YFSETQ. Trimming left V 0 bases short and J 2 bases short, with 10 bases between. Here immunoSEQ multiplex PCR was the method, and the copy in TCRdb shows in-frame clones only, minus some. The sample gives over 100,000 clones, 87% of which show up once; about 0.9% is in the top ten. This chain joins TRBV5-1 and TRBJ2-3; D is unresolved. The starting material was unstimulated CD4+ T cells sorted from spleen or lymph node cells, obtained before intestinal transplant. The sequence was collected from a human donor who received an intestinal transplant. This chain's CDR3 is CASSLGAPLTDTQYF. CDR3 DNA: TGCGCCAGCAGCTTGGGCGCCCCTCTCACAGATACGCAGTATTTT.